These 20 T cell receptor beta chains share one sample of origin, sequenced in a study of OX40 agonist ivuxolimab in advanced cancers. The repertoire was sequenced with immunoSEQ multiplex PCR; TCRdb's copy has only in-frame clones and lacks some. The table has around 30,000 clones, around 90% seen once; the top ten hold about 4.2%. The sample in question was CD4+ or CD8+ T cells sorted from blood, obtained in a trial of the OX40 agonist ivuxolimab. The receptors shown here come from an adult with an advanced solid tumor such as melanoma, head and neck, liver or kidney cancer.

Here the CDR3 reads CASSYRSGQPQHF. The CDR3 coding sequence is TGTGCCAGCAGTTACAGGTCGGGGCAGCCCCAGCATTTT. This chain links TRBV6-5 with TRBJ1-5; no firm D call. Per germline, CDR1 MNHEY and CDR2 SVGAGI. This CDR3 spans 13 amino acids. With 2 bases removed from V and 7 bases from J, the gap between germline ends came to 9 bases.

This rearrangement joins TRBV7-2 to TRBJ2-7, with 8 bases identical to TRBD1. With V trimmed by 5 bases and J by 2 bases, 5 bases remained unmatched. This CDR3 is built from 14 residues. Looked up from germline, CDR1 is SGHTA and CDR2 is FQGNSA. In nucleotides, the CDR3 is TGTGCCAGCAGCCTACGGACAGGGCCCTACGAGCAGTACTTC. Amino acids: CASSLRTGPYEQYF.

Here the CDR3 reads CASSTGSGVNPTDTQYF. The CDR3 DNA sequence: TGTGCCAGTAGTACAGGAAGCGGGGTAAATCCCACAGATACGCAGTATTTT. The chain employs TRBV19 and TRBJ2-3; 7 bases map to TRBD2. CDR1 LNHDA and CDR2 SQIVND come from the germline V gene (reference sequence). Trimming cost V 4 bases and J 2 bases; bases outside gene matches: 12. This CDR3 is built from 17 residues.

The V and J genes are TRBV21-1 and TRBJ1-1. TRBV21-1 is a pseudogene. The CDR3 covers 16 residues. CDR3 DNA: TGTGCCAGCAGCAAACCGGCGGGGCAAATGAACACTGAAGCTTTCTTT. Encoded protein: CASSKPAGQMNTEAFF.

This clone was detected a few times. CDR3 sequence reads: CASSPDRRVYGYTF. CDR3 in DNA: TGTGCCAGTAGTCCGGATCGACGGGTATATGGCTACACCTTC. The rearrangement joins TRBV19 to TRBJ1-2; D is ambiguous. The CDR3 is 14 amino acids. Per the germline V gene, CDR1 is LNHDA and CDR2 is SQIVND (reference sequence). V was shortened by 5 bases and J by 5 bases, with 15 bases between the two germline ends.

The V gene is TRBV28, the J gene TRBJ1-2; 7 bases agree with TRBD1. Per germline, CDR1 MDHEN and CDR2 SYDVKM. This CDR3 is 13 amino acids long. Unmatched junction bases numbered 7, after V lost 6 bases and J lost 6 bases. CDR3 amino acids: CASRPTGNDGYTF. Here the CDR3 DNA reads TGTGCCAGCAGGCCGACAGGGAATGATGGCTACACCTTC.

This clone occurred a few times. This chain links TRBV7-9 with TRBJ1-5; no reliable D call. Trimming left V 6 bases short and J 7 bases short, with 10 bases between. The length of the CDR3 is 12 residues. Germline V gives CDR1 SEHNR, CDR2 FQNEAQ (reference sequence). The CDR3 sequence is CASSPGLQPQHF. Here the CDR3 DNA reads TGTGCCAGCAGTCCAGGCCTCCAGCCCCAGCATTTT. Full variable domain (outside the CDR3, taken from reference TRBV7-9 and TRBJ1-5): DTGVSQNPRHKITKRGQNVTFRCDPISEHNRLYWYRQTLGQGPEFLTYFQNEAQLEKSRLLSDRFSAERPKGSFSTLEIQRTEQGDSAMYLCASSPGLQPQHFGDGTRLSIL.

This clone was recorded only once. The chain employs TRBV6-5 and TRBJ1-2, with 7 bases identical to TRBD1. This CDR3 region has 15 residues. V lost 2 bases and J lost 2; bases outside the gene matches: 5. The germline V gene encodes CDR1 MNHEY and CDR2 SVGAGI. DNA of the CDR3: TGTGCCAGCAGTTACGCTGCGGACAGGAACTATGGCTACACCTTC. Translating it yields CASSYAADRNYGYTF.

V is TRBV5-4 and J is TRBJ2-7, with TRBD1 matching over 8 bases. The V segment lost 4 bases and the J segment 3 bases; nucleotides outside the gene matches: 6. The CDR3 is 14 amino acids. Germline V gene sequence: CDR1 SGHNT, CDR2 YYREEE (reference sequence). Here the CDR3 reads CASSKGQDGYEQYF. The CDR3 bases are TGTGCCAGCAGCAAGGGACAGGACGGCTACGAGCAGTACTTC.

The DNA for the CDR3 is TGTGCCAGCAGTCCAATCGACAGGGACCAGACTGAAGCTTTCTTT. It codes for CASSPIDRDQTEAFF. The V call is TRBV6-1, the J call TRBJ1-1, with TRBD1 matching over 7 bases. V lost 5 bases, J lost 5 bases, and 11 bases stayed unmatched. This CDR3 spans 15 amino acids. CDR1 is MNHNS and CDR2 is SASEGT in the germline V gene.

This clone turned up a few times. Written as DNA, the CDR3 is TGTGCCAGCAGTTACTCGGGGGGATACACCGGGGAGCTGTTTTTT. Translation gives CASSYSGGYTGELFF. The chain carries TRBV6-5 and TRBJ2-2, with TRBD2 as a possible D gene (6 bases). From germline, CDR1 is MNHEY and CDR2 SVGAGI. This CDR3 region has 15 residues. The ends were cut back, 0 bases at V and 3 bases at J, with 8 bases in the middle.

The chain is built from TRBV28 and TRBJ2-2, with D maybe TRBD2 (5 bases). Germline CDR1 reads MDHEN; CDR2 reads SYDVKM. V lost 8 bases and J lost 2, with 12 bases in between. The length of the CDR3 is 14 residues. In nucleotides, the CDR3 is TGTGCCAGCGGACTTGTCGGAAACACCGGGGAGCTGTTTTTT. This translates into CASGLVGNTGELFF. The variable domain in full, with the rest retrieved from reference TRBV28 and TRBJ2-2, is DVKVTQSSRYLVKRTGEKVFLECVQDMDHENMFWYRQDPGLGLRLIYFSYDVKMKEKGDIPEGYSVSREKKERFSLILESASTNQTSMYLCASGLVGNTGELFFGEGSRLTVL.

The chain is built from TRBV19 and TRBJ1-1; D ambiguous. CDR1 LNHDA and CDR2 SQIVND come from the germline V gene (reference sequence). Trimming cost V 5 bases and J 4 bases, with 14 bases left between them. CDR3 size: 14 residues. CDR3 protein: CASSSSPGVTEAFF. The CDR3 nucleotides read TGTGCCAGTAGTTCGTCACCCGGGGTCACTGAAGCTTTCTTT.

The J gene is TRBJ1-1, the V gene TRBV18; D unresolved. Per germline, CDR1 KGHSH and CDR2 LQKENI. V was trimmed by 2 bases and J by 2 bases, leaving 3 bases between them. The CDR3 is 12 residues long. The CDR3 is CASSPSNTEAFF. CDR3 coding DNA: TGTGCCAGCTCACCATCAAACACTGAAGCTTTCTTT.

The chain couples TRBV4-2 to TRBJ2-3; 16 nucleotides align to TRBD2. This CDR3 spans 20 amino acids. With 4 bases clipped from V and 3 bases from J, the junction kept 13 bases outside the gene matches. The germline V gene encodes CDR1 LGHNA and CDR2 YNFKEQ. DNA of the CDR3: TGTGCCAGCAGCCCTACACCGGGACTAGCGGGGGGGCGTGGTACAGATACGCAGTATTTT. It encodes CASSPTPGLAGGRGTDTQYF.

This clone was observed a single time. The rearrangement links TRBV10-2 to TRBJ2-2, with unresolved D. CDR3 length: 13 residues. Trimming removed 6 bases from V and 2 bases from J, with 7 bases in between. CDR1 and CDR2 from the germline V gene are WSHSY and SAAADI. The CDR3 DNA reads as TGCGCCAGCAGCGCGACCAACACCGGGGAGCTGTTTTTT. Translating it yields CASSATNTGELFF.

This chain connects TRBV30 to TRBJ2-7, with no clear D. Germline CDR1 is GTSNPN and CDR2 is SVGIG (reference sequence). The CDR3 sequence is 12 residues long. Trimming took 7 bases from V and 9 from J, leaving 19 bases between them. In nucleotides, the CDR3 is TGTGCCTTCCAAGAAGTCAGCCCTCGGCAGTACTTC. Translation gives CAFQEVSPRQYF.

This chain links TRBV14 with TRBJ1-4; D ambiguous. The CDR3 is made up of 15 amino acids. CDR1 SGHDN and CDR2 FVKESK come from the germline V gene. Trimming cost V 1 base and J 8 bases, with 14 bases left between them. Here the CDR3 reads CASSQGKVPGEKLFF. The CDR3 DNA reads TGTGCCAGCAGCCAAGGAAAGGTCCCGGGGGAAAAACTGTTTTTT.

The chain carries TRBV2 and TRBJ2-5, with 7 bases that match TRBD1. Germline CDR1 is SNHLY and CDR2 is FYNNEI. Trimming cost V 6 bases and J 3 bases; bases outside gene matches: 10. This CDR3 contains 15 residues. In nucleotides, the CDR3 is TGTGCCAGCAGCCCAGGCGTAGGGGGCAAAGAGACCCAGTACTTC. It codes for CASSPGVGGKETQYF.

This chain connects TRBV7-3 to TRBJ2-1, with D perhaps TRBD2 (6 bases). The CDR3 length is 13 residues. V lost 2 bases and J lost 10, with 12 bases in between. Looked up from germline, CDR1 is SGHTA and CDR2 is FQGTGA. The CDR3 sequence is CASSLYRGLEQFF. The CDR3 DNA reads TGTGCCAGCAGCTTATATCGCGGACTAGAGCAGTTCTTC.